This T cell receptor beta chain was captured by sequencing in a study of Ad26.COV2.S vaccination and SARS-CoV-2 variants. Germline CDR1 is MGHRA and CDR2 is YSYEKL. CDR3 length: 15 residues. Trimming shortened V by 4 bases and J by 5 bases, and 12 bases separated the two germline ends. Generated by immunoSEQ multiplex PCR, the TCRdb table keeps only in-frame clones and is missing some. The sample consists of a few hundred thousand clones, around nine tenths of them appearing once. Noted treatment: some 20 received Ad26.COV2.S at low or high dose, single or two shots; 5 received placebo; per-sample allocation not given. Sampling took place 63 days after the first vaccine or placebo injection.

Sequenced here: peripheral blood, sampled in a trial of Ad26.COV2.S vaccine versus placebo. This sequence was found in a person aged 18-65 years who received the Ad26.COV2.S COVID-19 vaccine or a placebo. The chain links TRBV4-1 to TRBJ1-6, with a weak D call TRBD1 (6 bases). The CDR3 region is CASSPGTTHNSPLHF. The CDR3 DNA reads TGCGCCAGCAGCCCCGGGACAACTCATAATTCACCCCTCCACTTT.